These 25 T cell receptor beta chains share one sample of origin, sequenced in a study of breast tumors, draining lymph nodes, adjacent tissues. TCRdb called the multiplex PCR reads again in MiXCR, with one record for every CDR3 protein. The sample yields approximately 23,000 distinct CDR3 sequences, 68% seen once. The sequenced sample consisted of tumor-adjacent breast tissue. The receptors come from a female donor with breast cancer. Some clones in this sample may be carry-over from other donors' samples.

This clonotype is termed medium-sized. The CDR3 DNA reads TGTGCCAGCAGCTTAATGAGGACAGGGGCAGATACGCAGTATTTT. Translation: CASSLMRTGADTQYF. The V gene is TRBV7-8, the J gene TRBJ2-3; 9 bases align to TRBD1. The CDR3 runs 15 residues. Germline V gene sequence: CDR1 SGHVS, CDR2 FQNEAQ. V lost 2 bases, J lost 4 bases, and 4 bases stayed unmatched.

This clonotype is judged medium-sized. The chain couples TRBV10-3 to TRBJ1-6, with a tentative D call TRBD1 (6 bases). V was shortened by 2 bases and J by 8 bases, with 13 bases between the two germline ends. The CDR3 has 15 amino acids. The germline gives CDR1 ENHRY, CDR2 SYGVKD. Here the CDR3 reads CAISERSSGDSPLHF. CDR3 coding DNA: TGTGCCATCAGTGAGAGGTCCTCAGGGGATTCACCCCTCCACTTT.

The V call is TRBV2, the J call TRBJ1-2; no clear D. CDR1 is SNHLY, CDR2 FYNNEI, per germline. The CDR3 spans 12 residues. The V end lost 4 bases, the J end lost 4 bases, and 7 bases lay between the germline ends. The CDR3, as DNA: TGTGCCAGCAGTGGGACCCTCTATGGCTACACCTTC. It encodes CASSGTLYGYTF.

This clonotype was detected many times. The chain couples TRBV11-2 to TRBJ1-3; D ambiguous. CDR1 and CDR2 (germline): SGHAT, FQNNGV. The CDR3 covers 14 residues. The V end lost 1 base, the J end lost 0 bases, and 4 bases lay between the germline ends. CDR3 region: CASSLGHSGNTIYF. Written as DNA, the CDR3 is TGTGCCAGCAGCTTAGGACACTCTGGAAACACCATATATTTT. Together with reference TRBV11-2 and TRBJ1-3, the CDR3 gives the full variable domain: EAGVAQSPRYKIIEKRQSVAFWCNPISGHATLYWYQQILGQGPKLLIQFQNNGVVDDSQLPKDRFSAERLKGVDSTLKIQPAKLEDSAVYLCASSLGHSGNTIYFGEGSWLTVV.

Comments on this clonotype: A read error is possible here, since a much larger clone lies one base away. V gene TRBV28 combines with J gene TRBJ1-3; D is unclear. Germline-derived CDR1 and CDR2 are MDHEN and SYDVKM. V lost 5 bases, J lost 0 bases, and 8 bases lay in between. The CDR3 length is 14 residues. The CDR3 protein is CASSPPDSGNTIYF. Written as DNA, the CDR3 is TGTGCCAGCAGTCCACCGGACTCTGGAAACACCATATATTTT.

The CDR3 coding sequence is TGTGCCAGCAGAGACACCGGGGAGCTGTTTTTT. Its protein is CASRDTGELFF. V and J are TRBV2 and TRBJ2-2; D remains ambiguous. Trimming took off 6 bases at V and 3 bases at J, with 2 bases between the two ends. CDR1 SNHLY and CDR2 FYNNEI come from the germline V gene. This CDR3 region has 11 residues.

This clonotype was seen repeatedly, ten times or more. The V gene is TRBV5-5, the J gene TRBJ2-1, with D unresolved. Trimming removed 1 base at V and 8 bases at J, with 4 bases between. This CDR3 is built from 11 residues. CDR1 SGHKS and CDR2 YYEKEE come from the germline V gene (reference sequence). CDR3 sequence: CASSLIDEQFF. The CDR3 region has the DNA TGTGCCAGCAGCTTGATCGATGAGCAGTTCTTC.

The V call is TRBV19, the J call TRBJ2-7; the match to TRBD2 covers 7 bases. The CDR3 is 14 amino acids. Germline CDR1 reads LNHDA; CDR2 reads SQIVND (reference sequence). Trimming took 6 bases from V and 0 from J; bases not matched to a gene: 5. In nucleotides, the CDR3 is TGTGCCAGTAGCCAGGGCGGGAGCTCCTACGAGCAGTACTTC. It encodes CASSQGGSSYEQYF.

V is TRBV4-2 and J is TRBJ2-1, with TRBD2 matching 9 bases. Germline trimming cut 0 bases from V and 1 base from J; bases unmatched to any gene: 4. Germline CDR1 reads LGHNA; CDR2 reads YNFKEQ. The CDR3 spans 17 residues. The CDR3 nucleotides are TGTGCCAGCAGCCAAGATGAGGCGGGAGGGTCCTACAATGAGCAGTTCTTC. Translating it yields CASSQDEAGGSYNEQFF.

This rearrangement joins TRBV5-6 to TRBJ2-4; D call uncertain. Germline CDR1 reads SGHDT; CDR2 reads YYEEEE. The CDR3 length is 12 residues. Trimming left V 3 bases short and J 8 bases short, with 9 bases between. CDR3 coding DNA: TGTGCCAGCAGCTCACTAAGGGACATTCAGTACTTC. This gives the protein CASSSLRDIQYF.

This chain connects TRBV2 to TRBJ2-3; D is tentatively TRBD1 or TRBD2 (5 bases each). This CDR3 has 14 residues. Germline V gives CDR1 SNHLY, CDR2 FYNNEI. V was pared by 3 bases and J by 1 base, with 8 bases between. CDR3 residues: CASSEGVGTDTQYF. The DNA of the CDR3 is TGTGCCAGCAGTGAGGGGGTGGGCACAGATACGCAGTATTTT.

This chain joins TRBV11-3 and TRBJ2-7; TRBD1 agrees at 8 bases. The germline V gene has CDR1 SGHNT and CDR2 YENEEA. CDR3 length: 16 residues. V dropped 7 bases and J dropped 1; count of bases not matched to a gene: 12. The CDR3 region has the DNA TGTGCCAGCACCACACCGGGACAGGACGCGTCCTACGAGCAGTACTTC. Protein sequence: CASTTPGQDASYEQYF.

This clonotype appeared a single time. This sequence joins TRBV19 and TRBJ2-3, with 9 bases identical to TRBD2. CDR1 LNHDA and CDR2 SQIVND come from the germline V gene (reference sequence). The J segment lost 3 bases and the V segment lost 5 bases, leaving 6 bases of the junction unmatched. The CDR3 runs to 15 residues. In DNA, the CDR3 is TGTGCCAGTAGTGAGGTAGCGGGAGCGACAGATACGCAGTATTTT. It is translated as CASSEVAGATDTQYF.

This clonotype is labeled as medium-sized. The rearrangement joins TRBV6-6 to TRBJ2-7; weak D call: TRBD2 (6 bases). Germline values: CDR1 MNHNY, CDR2 SVGAGI (reference sequence). This CDR3 has 15 amino acids. Trimming stripped 6 bases from V and 4 bases from J, with 19 bases between. CDR3: CASSYGWAGPYEQYF. The CDR3 coding sequence is TGTGCCAGCAGCTACGGCTGGGCGGGACCTTACGAGCAGTACTTC.

The V and J genes are TRBV6-5 and TRBJ2-5; 10 bases fit TRBD2. The V segment lost 0 bases and the J segment 1 base; nucleotides outside the gene matches: 14. This CDR3 has 20 amino acids. Germline values: CDR1 MNHEY, CDR2 SVGAGI. CDR3 residues: CASSYSKASGSRAGQETQYF. CDR3 bases: TGTGCCAGCAGTTACTCGAAGGCTAGCGGGAGCAGGGCGGGCCAAGAGACCCAGTACTTC.

This clonotype was recorded many times. This chain uses TRBV30 with TRBJ1-6; D uncertain. This CDR3 spans 16 amino acids. Trimming pared 2 bases from V and 0 bases from J, leaving 11 bases between. The germline CDR1 and CDR2 sequences are GTSNPN and SVGIG (reference sequence). The CDR3 bases are TGTGCCTGGAGTATAGGGATTAGCTCCTATAATTCACCCCTCCACTTT. Its translation: CAWSIGISSYNSPLHF.

The J gene is TRBJ2-3, the V gene TRBV6-1, with 7 bases aligning to TRBD1. CDR1 and CDR2 from the germline V gene are MNHNS and SASEGT. CDR3 length equals 14 residues. J was trimmed by 2 bases and V by 11 bases; bases with no gene match: 10. The CDR3 DNA reads as TGTGCCGGCAACCCGGGACAGCACACAGATACGCAGTATTTT. Translation: CAGNPGQHTDTQYF.

The chain carries TRBV20-1 and TRBJ2-2, with D unclear. The CDR3 covers 12 residues. V dropped 0 bases and J dropped 3 bases, with 2 bases sitting between them. Germline V gene lookup returns CDR1 DFQATT and CDR2 SNEGSKA (reference sequence). The DNA for the CDR3 is TGCAGTGCTAGAGAGCACACCGGGGAGCTGTTTTTT. This sequence encodes CSAREHTGELFF.

This clonotype was counted a few times. This chain links TRBV6-5 with TRBJ2-1; D uncertain. CDR1 and CDR2 from the germline V gene are MNHEY and SVGAGI. This CDR3 has 11 residues. Trimming stripped 6 bases from V and 6 bases from J, with 6 bases between. CDR3 in DNA: TGTGCCAGCAGGAGTATCAATGAGCAGTTCTTC. Amino acid sequence: CASRSINEQFF.

This clonotype rates as medium-sized (0.01 to 0.1%). The V gene is TRBV20-1, the J gene TRBJ2-7; D is possibly TRBD1 (5 bases). V dropped 3 bases and J dropped 4 bases, with 13 bases sitting between them. The CDR3 extends over 13 amino acids. Germline V gene lookup returns CDR1 DFQATT and CDR2 SNEGSKA (reference sequence). Here the CDR3 reads CSASEQAGYEQYF. CDR3 in DNA: TGCAGTGCTAGTGAACAAGCAGGGTACGAGCAGTACTTC.

This clonotype was seen ten or more times. This chain joins TRBV3-1 and TRBJ1-2, with D uncertain. Germline V gives CDR1 LGHDT, CDR2 YNNKEL (reference sequence). With 0 bases removed from V and 8 bases from J, the gap between germline ends came to 10 bases. The CDR3 loop spans 13 amino acids. The CDR3 bases are TGTGCCAGCAGCCAAGAACGCTTTTCGGGCTACACCTTC. This translates into CASSQERFSGYTF.

Details on this clonotype: This may be a read error: a much more frequent sequence differs by one nucleotide. The CDR3 sequence: CASSLSSLHEQYF. The CDR3 DNA follows: TGTGCCAGCAGTTTATCGAGTCTACACGAGCAGTACTTC. The genes are TRBV27 and TRBJ2-7; D not resolved. The V and J ends lost 0 bases and 5 bases respectively, with 8 bases between them. This CDR3 has 13 residues. In germline, CDR1 is MNHEY, CDR2 SMNVEV (reference sequence).

This clonotype was counted ten times or more. The CDR3 DNA reads as TGTGCCAGCAGCTCAGGGTCAACCGGAAACACCATATATTTT. This encodes CASSSGSTGNTIYF. The J gene is TRBJ1-3, the V gene TRBV3-1; a weak D match, TRBD1 (5 bases). The CDR3 sequence is 14 residues long. Germline V CDR1 and CDR2: LGHDT, YNNKEL (reference sequence). Trimming left V 5 bases short and J 4 bases short, with 12 bases between.

CDR3 in amino acids: CASSLWAQGRDGELFF. CDR3 DNA sequence: TGCGCCAGCAGCTTGTGGGCCCAGGGACGTGACGGGGAGCTGTTTTTT. The chain joins TRBV5-1 to TRBJ2-2; D could derive from TRBD1 or TRBD2 (5 bases each). V lost 1 base and J lost 7, with 17 bases in between. Per the germline V gene, CDR1 is SGHRS and CDR2 is YFSETQ. CDR3 length equals 16 residues.

The V and J genes are TRBV7-9 and TRBJ2-1, with TRBD2 matching 9 bases. This CDR3 has 14 residues. CDR1 and CDR2 from the germline V gene are SEHNR and FQNEAQ (reference sequence). V was clipped by 5 bases and J by 5 bases; unmatched bases: 4. CDR3 in DNA: TGTGCCAGCAGCCGTAGCGGGAGCCACAATGAGCAGTTCTTC. Its translation: CASSRSGSHNEQFF. The full variable domain, completed using reference TRBV7-9 and TRBJ2-1, is DTGVSQNPRHKITKRGQNVTFRCDPISEHNRLYWYRQTLGQGPEFLTYFQNEAQLEKSRLLSDRFSAERPKGSFSTLEIQRTEQGDSAMYLCASSRSGSHNEQFFGPGTRLTVL.